Listed below are T cell receptor beta chains from one sample, sequenced in a study of response to subunit inactivated influenza vaccine. TCRdb re-derived calls from the RT-PCR reads in MiXCR, one entry per CDR3 protein. The sample consists of more than 400,000 distinct CDR3 sequences, around 7.9% of them appearing once. This specimen consisted of PBMCs from blood, obtained approximately 25 months after vaccination. The source of these receptors is a man aged 45-69 years who received an inactivated influenza vaccine. The CDR3 runs from the conserved cysteine through the conserved F or W. Each record gives: J gene, V gene, D gene, clone size, CDR3 length, CDR3 DNA, CDR3 protein. A D gene is named only where the DNA matches it firmly. A clone size is listed for some rows: how often the clone was seen (once, few, many), or a class if it is expanded.

J gene: TRBJ2-5
V gene: TRBV6-2/TRBV6-3
D gene: .
clone size: many
CDR3 length: 14
CDR3 DNA: TGTGCCAGCAGTTATCGGGCGGAGGGGGAGACCCAGTACTTC
CDR3 protein: CASSYRAEGETQYF

J gene: TRBJ1-4
V gene: TRBV14
D gene: .
clone size: few
CDR3 length: 13
CDR3 DNA: TGTGCCAGCAGCCAAGTCCCCCGGAGAGAACTGTTTTTT
CDR3 protein: CASSQVPRRELFF

J gene: TRBJ1-3
V gene: TRBV11-2
D gene: .
clone size: few
CDR3 length: 15
CDR3 DNA: TGTGCCAGCAGCGACTACCGGGACGCCTCGGACACCATATATTTT
CDR3 protein: CASSDYRDASDTIYF

J gene: TRBJ2-1
V gene: TRBV30
D gene: .
clone size: few
CDR3 length: 12
CDR3 DNA: TGTGCCTGGAATGACTACGACAATGAGCAGTTCTTC
CDR3 protein: CAWNDYDNEQFF

J gene: TRBJ2-1
V gene: TRBV7-2
D gene: .
clone size: .
CDR3 length: 14
CDR3 DNA: TGTGCCAGCAGCTTAGCCGGACACAACAATGAGCAGTTCTTC
CDR3 protein: CASSLAGHNNEQFF

J gene: TRBJ2-7
V gene: TRBV7-9
D gene: TRBD1
clone size: .
CDR3 length: 16
CDR3 DNA: TGTGCCAGCAGCCGACCGACAGGGACCATGGGCTACGAGCAGTACTTC
CDR3 protein: CASSRPTGTMGYEQYF

J gene: TRBJ2-7
V gene: TRBV12-3/TRBV12-4
D gene: .
clone size: few
CDR3 length: 14
CDR3 DNA: TGTGCCAGCAGTTTCGGCCGGGAGAGGTACGAGCAGTACTTC
CDR3 protein: CASSFGRERYEQYF

J gene: TRBJ2-7
V gene: TRBV18
D gene: .
clone size: .
CDR3 length: 13
CDR3 DNA: TGTGCCAGCAAACAGGGGACTTTGTACGAGCAGTACTTC
CDR3 protein: CASKQGTLYEQYF

J gene: TRBJ2-1
V gene: TRBV7-2
D gene: TRBD2
clone size: few
CDR3 length: 15
CDR3 DNA: TGTGCCAGCAGACTACTAGCGGGGACCTACAATGAGCAGTTCTTC
CDR3 protein: CASRLLAGTYNEQFF

J gene: TRBJ2-2
V gene: TRBV12-3/TRBV12-4
D gene: .
clone size: .
CDR3 length: 16
CDR3 DNA: TGTGCCAGCAGTTTAGTCGGGAGCGCGTTCACCGGGGAGCTGTTTTTT
CDR3 protein: CASSLVGSAFTGELFF

J gene: TRBJ2-1
V gene: TRBV20-1
D gene: .
clone size: few
CDR3 length: 15
CDR3 DNA: TGCAGTGCCACTGAAGGGGTTTTATCCTACAATGAGCAGTTCTTC
CDR3 protein: CSATEGVLSYNEQFF

J gene: TRBJ1-1
V gene: TRBV10-3
D gene: .
clone size: many
CDR3 length: 15
CDR3 DNA: TGTGCCATCAGTGCGAGCGGGGAGATGAACACTGAAGCTTTCTTT
CDR3 protein: CAISASGEMNTEAFF

J gene: TRBJ2-7
V gene: TRBV7-8
D gene: .
clone size: .
CDR3 length: 14
CDR3 DNA: TGTGCCAGCAGCTTAGTGGAGGAGTCCTACGAGCAGTACTTC
CDR3 protein: CASSLVEESYEQYF

J gene: TRBJ1-1
V gene: TRBV7-8
D gene: .
clone size: .
CDR3 length: 14
CDR3 DNA: TGTGTCAGCAGCTCCCAGAGGGGTGGCACTGAAGCTTTCTTT
CDR3 protein: CVSSSQRGGTEAFF